This T cell receptor (beta chain) was profiled in a study of circulating CD8 cells and anti-PD-1 response in melanoma. Live CD3+CD8+TCRalphabeta+ cells were sorted into four subsets by PD-1 and/or TIGIT. Using 15 ng of total RNA, TCR libraries were made with the QIAseq Immune Repertoire TCR panel. TCRdb re-called the reads with MiXCR, one entry per CDR3 protein. The table records hundreds of distinct CDR3 sequences, over 6% of them present only once. The sample here was CD8+ T cells from PBMCs, taken at baseline or after one month of anti-PD-1 therapy (not recorded which). The receptors come from a human donor with melanoma.

This clonotype is medium-sized. This chain links TRBV19 with TRBJ1-5, with no clear D. Germline-derived CDR1 and CDR2 are LNHDA and SQIVND (reference sequence). V was trimmed by 5 bases and J by 3 bases, leaving 11 bases between them. CDR3 length: 14 residues. In DNA, the CDR3 is TGTGCCAGTAGTCCGGGAGTTCTCAATCAGCCCCAGCATTTT. Translated: CASSPGVLNQPQHF.